Each of the 17 T cell receptor beta chains below was sequenced from the same sample in a study of blood T cell repertoires in COVID-19 (dated by TCRdb to 2020 to 2022). Preparation of the library involved the immunoSEQ multiplex PCR assay. TCRdb took over this immuneACCESS table, retaining in-frame rearrangements with V and J assigned. Such tables are incomplete; in checked studies, under half of the missing clones stem from an unresolved V gene, and the remainder is unexplained. The sample table holds over 350,000 clones, of which 91% were seen once. The top ten constitute roughly 0.86% of the sample. Input material: PBMCs or T cells enriched from blood (not recorded which). All receptors derive from a woman between 35 and 50 years old who had been exposed to COVID-19.

CDR3 residues: CASSYSSSGANVLTF. The CDR3 DNA reads TGTGCCAGCAGTTACTCGAGCTCTGGGGCCAACGTCCTGACTTTC. The chain employs TRBV6-6 and TRBJ2-6; D gene unclear. The CDR3 has 15 residues. CDR1 and CDR2 (germline): MNHNY, SVGAGI (reference sequence). V was pared by 0 bases and J by 0 bases, with 3 bases between.

The rearrangement uses TRBV10-2 and TRBJ2-2, with a possible D match to TRBD1 (6 bases). The CDR3 covers 13 residues. Trimming pared 5 bases from V and 5 bases from J, leaving 9 bases between. The germline V gene encodes CDR1 WSHSY and CDR2 SAAADI. The CDR3 loop reads CASSFTGTGELFF. CDR3 nucleotide sequence: TGCGCCAGCAGTTTTACAGGGACCGGGGAGCTGTTTTTT.

The chain carries TRBV11-3 and TRBJ2-1; tentatively, D is TRBD2 (6 bases). Trimming cost V 2 bases and J 15 bases, with 23 bases left between them. This CDR3 contains 15 residues. Germline assignment: CDR1 SGHNT and CDR2 YENEEA. The CDR3 reads CASSLWAAVASETFF. The CDR3 coding sequence is TGTGCCAGCAGCTTATGGGCTGCCGTTGCTAGCGAGACGTTCTTC. Together with reference TRBV11-3 and TRBJ2-1, the CDR3 gives the full variable domain: EAGVVQSPRYKIIEKKQPVAFWCNPISGHNTLYWYLQNLGQGPELLIRYENEEAVDDSQLPKDRFSAERLKGVDSTLKIQPAELGDSAVYLCASSLWAAVASETFFGPGTRLTVL.

The chain uses TRBV4-3 and TRBJ1-1; the D is unclear. Germline CDR1 is LGHNA and CDR2 is YSLEER. Trimming removed 1 base from V and 2 bases from J, with 11 bases in between. The CDR3 totals 15 residues. The CDR3 DNA reads as TGCGCCAGCAGCCAAGGGTATCAGGCCAACACTGAAGCTTTCTTT. Protein sequence: CASSQGYQANTEAFF.

The rearrangement uses TRBV9 and TRBJ1-2, with a tentative D call TRBD1 (6 bases). V was clipped by 7 bases and J by 7 bases, with 20 bases between them. Germline lookup yields CDR1 SGDLS and CDR2 YYNGEE. This CDR3 contains 14 residues. CDR3 loop: CASARAEGGSGYTF. The CDR3 region has the DNA TGTGCCAGCGCACGAGCGGAGGGGGGGTCTGGCTACACCTTC. The full variable domain, its missing parts supplied by reference TRBV9 and TRBJ1-2, is DSGVTQTPKHLITATGQRVTLRCSPRSGDLSVYWYQQSLDQGLQFLIQYYNGEERAKGNILERFSAQQFPDLHSELNLSSLELGDSALYFCASARAEGGSGYTFGSGTRLTVV.

A single count supports this clone. The chain is built from TRBV7-2 and TRBJ2-7; no firm D call. Germline CDR1 reads SGHTA; CDR2 reads FQGNSA. CDR3 length: 14 residues. V was shortened by 5 bases and J by 0 bases, with 11 bases between the two germline ends. CDR3 in amino acids: CASSPLVYSYEQYF. The CDR3 DNA is TGTGCCAGCAGCCCATTGGTCTACTCCTACGAGCAGTACTTC.

V usage is TRBV7-2 and J usage is TRBJ1-5, with D unclear. The CDR3 is 16 residues long. The germline gives CDR1 SGHTA, CDR2 FQGNSA. Trimming removed 5 bases from V and 0 bases from J, with 14 bases in between. CDR3 amino acids: CASSPRYAVSNQPQHF. CDR3 in DNA: TGTGCCAGCAGCCCCCGGTACGCCGTTAGCAATCAGCCCCAGCATTTT.

J is TRBJ2-7 and V is TRBV3-1 (or the pseudogene TRBV3-2); D is unresolved. Looked up from germline, CDR1 is LGHDT and CDR2 is YNNKEL (reference sequence). The CDR3 is made up of 11 amino acids. The V and J ends lost 1 base and 6 bases respectively, with 4 bases between them. CDR3 loop: CASSQGAEQYF. In nucleotides, the CDR3 is TGTGCCAGCAGCCAAGGGGCCGAGCAGTACTTC.

V gene TRBV19 combines with J gene TRBJ1-1; possible D gene TRBD1, 6 bases. In germline, CDR1 is LNHDA, CDR2 SQIVND (reference sequence). V gave up 4 bases and J gave up 3 bases, with 6 bases separating them. CDR3 length: 12 amino acids. CDR3 in amino acids: CASSRTDTEAFF. CDR3 DNA: TGTGCCAGTAGTAGGACAGACACTGAAGCTTTCTTT.

V is TRBV15 and J is TRBJ1-2; 8 nucleotides line up with TRBD1. The CDR3 has 16 residues. CDR1 is LNHNV, CDR2 YYDKDF, per germline (reference sequence). The ends lost 3 bases at V and 4 bases at J; junction bases unmatched: 10. CDR3 nucleotides: TGTGCCACCAGCAGGGTTGGACAGGGTACCATCTATGGCTACACCTTC. Amino acid sequence: CATSRVGQGTIYGYTF.

This chain uses TRBV11-3 with TRBJ1-1, with a possible D match to TRBD1 (6 bases). Trimming stripped 5 bases from V and 6 bases from J, with 13 bases between. Germline values: CDR1 SGHNT, CDR2 YENEEA. The CDR3 length is 13 residues. The CDR3 DNA reads TGTGCCAGCAGCCCCCGGACAGCCCCTGAAGCTTTCTTT. It is translated as CASSPRTAPEAFF.

A word on this clone: The sample has other DNA sequences that encode this CDR3 too. This rearrangement joins TRBV12-3 or TRBV12-4 to TRBJ1-1; 8 bases align to TRBD1. This CDR3 has 13 amino acids. V trimming: 5 bases; J trimming: 4 bases; junction bases outside the gene matches: 3. The CDR3 reads CASSRQGITEAFF. As DNA, the CDR3 is TGTGCCAGCAGTCGACAGGGGATCACTGAAGCTTTCTTT.

The J gene is TRBJ2-2, the V gene TRBV11-2; D ambiguous. This CDR3 has 14 residues. Germline V lookup: CDR1 SGHAT, CDR2 FQNNGV. V was clipped by 2 bases and J by 4 bases, with 8 bases between them. CDR3 sequence: CASSLILSTGELFF. The CDR3 DNA is TGTGCCAGCAGCTTAATACTATCCACCGGGGAGCTGTTTTTT.

The chain combines TRBV29-1 with TRBJ1-6; no clear D. V lost 4 bases and J 10 bases, leaving 14 bases between the germline ends. Germline V gene data show CDR1 as SQVTM and CDR2 as ANQGSEA. The CDR3 length is 13 residues. The DNA of the CDR3 is TGCAGCGTTGTCGGCGGTCGGGAATCACCCCTCCACTTT. The encoded protein is CSVVGGRESPLHF.

The rearrangement links TRBV15 to TRBJ2-3; D gene unclear. V shed 3 bases and J shed 2 bases, with 12 bases lying between them. The CDR3 has 15 amino acids. Germline values: CDR1 LNHNV, CDR2 YYDKDF (reference sequence). CDR3 sequence reads: CATSRAAPLTDTQYF. Written as DNA, the CDR3 is TGTGCCACCAGCAGGGCCGCTCCTCTCACAGATACGCAGTATTTT.

The chain recombines TRBV13 with TRBJ2-3; 9 positions agree with TRBD2. Germline lookup yields CDR1 PRHDT and CDR2 FYEKMQ (reference sequence). This CDR3 contains 17 residues. The junction had 8 bases not matched to a gene; V was cut back by 2 bases and J by 2 bases. The CDR3 loop reads CASSLRPSGVNTDTQYF. CDR3 DNA: TGTGCCAGCAGCTTACGGCCTAGCGGGGTCAACACAGATACGCAGTATTTT.

The chain carries TRBV30 and TRBJ1-3; TRBD1 might be the D (6 bases). The CDR3 covers 15 residues. Trimming stripped 0 bases from V and 1 base from J, with 10 bases between. Germline V gene sequence: CDR1 GTSNPN, CDR2 SVGIG (reference sequence). CDR3 region: CAWSVKTGSGNTIYF. As DNA, the CDR3 is TGTGCCTGGAGTGTTAAGACAGGATCTGGAAACACCATATATTTT.